Detailed here is one T cell receptor beta chain. Germline V CDR1 and CDR2: LNHDA, SQIVND (reference sequence). The V end was cut by 5 bases, the J end by 2 bases, with 15 bases between. The CDR3 extends over 15 amino acids. This entry is derived from a study of OX40 agonist ivuxolimab in advanced cancers. Method: immunoSEQ multiplex PCR; TCRdb's copy keeps in-frame clones and lacks some. The repertoire holds 60,000 to 65,000 clones, with 92% as singletons. Sequencing used CD4+ or CD8+ T cells sorted from blood, obtained in a trial of the OX40 agonist ivuxolimab. This chain connects TRBV19 to TRBJ1-1; D perhaps matches TRBD1 (5 bases). The clonotype was recovered from an adult with an advanced solid tumor such as melanoma, head and neck, liver or kidney cancer. The CDR3 nucleotides are TGTGCCAGTAGTCCCGACAGCCTTCCCAACACTGAAGCTTTCTTT. Translated: CASSPDSLPNTEAFF.